This TCR beta chain was identified in a study of PD-1 blockade in classical Hodgkin lymphoma. V was trimmed by 5 bases and J by 3 bases, leaving 13 bases between them. In germline, CDR1 is SGHTA, CDR2 FQGTGA. This CDR3 contains 14 residues. The time point: newly diagnosed, previously untreated cHL patient sample. Method: immunoSEQ multiplex PCR; TCRdb's copy keeps in-frame clones and lacks some. The repertoire holds approximately 35,000 clones, with around 94% as singletons. What was sequenced was peripheral blood mononuclear cells (PBMCs). The receptor comes from a human donor with classical Hodgkin lymphoma. V usage is TRBV7-3 and J usage is TRBJ2-5; maybe TRBD2 (6 bases). The CDR3 bases are TGTGCCAGCAGCCCCGGGAGTGGGGAAGAGACCCAGTACTTC. It yields the protein CASSPGSGEETQYF. The full variable domain, completed using reference TRBV7-3 and TRBJ2-5, is GAGVSQTPSNKVTEKGKYVELRCDPISGHTALYWYRQSLGQGPEFLIYFQGTGAADDSGLPNDRFFAVRPEGSVSTLKIQRTERGDSAVYLCASSPGSGEETQYFGPGTRLLVL.